This entry lists 16 T cell receptor beta chains sequenced from one sample in a study of monozygotic twins with inflammatory bowel disease (dated by TCRdb to the late 2010s). The library was obtained by 5' RACE. The sequencer was an Illumina HiSeq 2500. After reprocessing by TCRdb, each CDR3 protein sequence is one entry, and no DNA is given. The table for this sample lists 150,000 or so distinct CDR3 sequences. Together, the top ten hold around 6.8% of the sample. The sequenced material came from blood. Receptors originate from a human donor with ulcerative colitis or Crohn's disease, or a healthy co-twin of an affected twin (not recorded which).

The genes are TRBV7-2 and TRBJ1-4. This CDR3 has 15 amino acids. Germline assignment: CDR1 SGHTA and CDR2 FQGNSA. This CDR3 is CASSPEGYSNEKLFF.

This CDR3 reads CASSPVSTGELFF. The gene calls are TRBV6-5 and TRBJ2-2. CDR3 length: 13 amino acids. CDR1 and CDR2 (germline): MNHEY, SVGAGI.

The chain has TRBV11-2 and TRBJ1-2; the TRBD1 assignment by TCRdb is unverifiable without DNA. The V gene's germline CDR1 is SGHAT and CDR2 FQNNGV. CDR3 length equals 13 residues. The CDR3 protein is CASSLGQGTGYTF.

CDR3 sequence reads: CASSYRNTEAFF. The V and J genes are TRBV6-5 and TRBJ1-1. Germline V gene lookup returns CDR1 MNHEY and CDR2 SVGAGI. This CDR3 has 12 amino acids.

The chain links TRBV7-9 to TRBJ1-3; TCRdb outputs TRBD1, but without DNA this stays unchecked. The length of the CDR3 is 17 residues. The germline V gene has CDR1 SEHNR and CDR2 FQNEAQ (reference sequence). This CDR3 reads CASSFLRQGGSGNTIYF.

The chain combines TRBV12-3 or TRBV12-4 with TRBJ2-3; TCRdb calls TRBD2, which cannot be checked without DNA. The CDR3 has 16 residues. The CDR3 loop is CASSPSLAGLADTQYF.

The chain employs TRBV7-2 and TRBJ1-2; the D call from TCRdb, TRBD1, cannot be confirmed without DNA. The germline V gene encodes CDR1 SGHTA and CDR2 FQGNSA. The CDR3 spans 13 residues. The CDR3 loop is CASSLDRTRGYTF.

The chain recombines TRBV5-4 with TRBJ2-5; checking the TCRdb D call of TRBD1 is not possible without DNA. Germline values: CDR1 SGHNT, CDR2 YYREEE (reference sequence). The CDR3 is 15 amino acids. The CDR3 sequence: CASSAGTVNKETQYF.

CDR3 residues: CASSATGNNQPQHF. This chain uses TRBV6-1 with TRBJ1-5; with no DNA, the TCRdb D assignment of TRBD1 cannot be verified. The CDR3 spans 14 residues. Germline V gene data show CDR1 as MNHNS and CDR2 as SASEGT.

The V call is TRBV6-1, the J call TRBJ2-7; TCRdb's D gene call, TRBD1, goes unchecked for lack of DNA. The CDR3 is made up of 15 amino acids. CDR1 and CDR2 from the germline V gene are MNHNS and SASEGT. This CDR3 reads CASSRQFIQDYEQYF.

This chain joins TRBV20-1 and TRBJ1-1. The germline CDR1 and CDR2 sequences are DFQATT and SNEGSKA (reference sequence). This CDR3 has 11 residues. CDR3 region: CSASQVTEAFF.

The rearrangement joins TRBV5-1 to TRBJ1-2. Germline V gives CDR1 SGHRS, CDR2 YFSETQ. The CDR3 is made up of 13 amino acids. The CDR3 sequence is CASSLNGQSRYTF.

The rearrangement uses TRBV7-9 and TRBJ2-5; with no DNA, the TCRdb D assignment of TRBD1 cannot be verified. There are 13 residues in the CDR3. Germline V gene sequence: CDR1 SEHNR, CDR2 FQNEAQ (reference sequence). CDR3 region: CASSLGQQETQYF.

This chain joins TRBV11-1 and TRBJ2-7. Germline CDR1 reads SGHAT; CDR2 reads FQDESV (reference sequence). The CDR3 length is 13 residues. CDR3 region: CASSSTDGYEQYF. The full variable domain, in which reference TRBV11-1 and TRBJ2-7 provide the parts outside the CDR3, is EAEVAQSPRYKITEKSQAVAFWCDPISGHATLYWYRQILGQGPELLVQFQDESVVDDSQLPKDRFSAERLKGVDSTLKIQPAELGDSAMYLCASSSTDGYEQYFGPGTRLTVT.

The chain employs TRBV5-1 and TRBJ1-5. The germline V gene has CDR1 SGHRS and CDR2 YFSETQ. The CDR3 sequence is 13 residues long. The CDR3 loop is CASSLDTNQPQHF.

V usage is TRBV10-3 and J usage is TRBJ2-4. This CDR3 comprises 14 residues. Germline assignment: CDR1 ENHRY and CDR2 SYGVKD. The CDR3 is CATRLSLAKNIQYF.